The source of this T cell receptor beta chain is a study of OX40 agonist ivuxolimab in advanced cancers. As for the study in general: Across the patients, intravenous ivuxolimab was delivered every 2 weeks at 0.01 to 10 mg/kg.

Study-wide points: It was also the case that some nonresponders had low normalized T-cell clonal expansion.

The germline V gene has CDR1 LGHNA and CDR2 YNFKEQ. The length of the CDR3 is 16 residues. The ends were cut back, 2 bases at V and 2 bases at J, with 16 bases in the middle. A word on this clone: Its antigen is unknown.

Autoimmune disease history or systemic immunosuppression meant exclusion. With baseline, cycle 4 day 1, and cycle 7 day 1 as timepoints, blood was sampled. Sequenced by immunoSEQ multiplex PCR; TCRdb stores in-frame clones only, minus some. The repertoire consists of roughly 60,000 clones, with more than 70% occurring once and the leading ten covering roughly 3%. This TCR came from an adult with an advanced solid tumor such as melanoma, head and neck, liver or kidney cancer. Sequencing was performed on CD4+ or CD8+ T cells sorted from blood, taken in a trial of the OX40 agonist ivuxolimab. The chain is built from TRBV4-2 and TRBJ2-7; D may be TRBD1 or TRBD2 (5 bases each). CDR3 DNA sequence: TGTGCCAGCAGCCAACGGGACCGGGCCTGGCCCTACGAGCAGTACTTC. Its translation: CASSQRDRAWPYEQYF.